This T cell receptor (beta chain) is drawn from a study of shared clonotypes between healthy human individuals. This CDR3 comprises 18 residues. With 2 bases removed from V and 3 bases from J, the gap between germline ends came to 22 bases. Germline V CDR1 and CDR2: SGHDN, FVKESK. Splitting of CD4+ cells produced CD45RA+ naive and CD45RA-negative memory subsets. Assay used: immunoSEQ multiplex PCR; TCRdb lists only in-frame clones, some missing. The data hold about 710,000 clones, with 55% to 80% observed a single time. The clonotype originates from a woman aged 30 to 39 in good health. Input material: memory CD4+ T cells sorted from blood. The subset was: CD45RA-negative fraction. The chain recombines TRBV14 with TRBJ1-2; D unclear. CDR3 in amino acids: CASSQYFGPTEMDYGYTF. For the CDR3, the DNA is TGTGCCAGCAGCCAATATTTTGGCCCTACGGAGATGGACTATGGCTACACCTTC.